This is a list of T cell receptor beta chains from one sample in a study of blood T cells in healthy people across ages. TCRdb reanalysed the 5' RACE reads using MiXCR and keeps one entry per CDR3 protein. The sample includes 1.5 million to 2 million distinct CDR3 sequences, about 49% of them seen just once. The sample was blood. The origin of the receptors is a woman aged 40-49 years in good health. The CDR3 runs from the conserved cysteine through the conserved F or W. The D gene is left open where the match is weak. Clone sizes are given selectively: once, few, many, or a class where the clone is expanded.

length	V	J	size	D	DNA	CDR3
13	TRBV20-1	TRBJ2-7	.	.	TGCAGTGCTAGAGAACCTTCGGTCTACGAGCAGTACTTC	CSAREPSVYEQYF
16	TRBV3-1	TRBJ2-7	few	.	TGTGCCAGCAGCCAAGATCTCGGGGGCGGGACCTACGAGCAGTACTTC	CASSQDLGGGTYEQYF
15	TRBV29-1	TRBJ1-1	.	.	TGCAGCGTTGAGCCGAGCCGGATCATGAACACTGAAGCTTTCTTT	CSVEPSRIMNTEAFF
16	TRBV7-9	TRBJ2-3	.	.	TGTGCCAGCAGCTTGGATCCGGGACGGAACACAGATACGCAGTATTTT	CASSLDPGRNTDTQYF
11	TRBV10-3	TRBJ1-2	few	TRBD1	TGTGCCATCGGGGGCCAGGGGGACTACACCTTC	CAIGGQGDYTF
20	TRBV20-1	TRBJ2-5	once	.	TGCAGTGCTAGGAACCAAGGTTGGGACACAAGGATTTATACGGCCGAGACCCAGTACTTC	CSARNQGWDTRIYTAETQYF
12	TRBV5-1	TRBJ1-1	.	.	TGCGCCAGCAGCTTGGACCCGTTTGAAGCTTTCTTT	CASSLDPFEAFF
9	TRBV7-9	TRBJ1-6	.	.	TGTGCCAGCAGCTGCCCCCTCCACTTT	CASSCPLHF
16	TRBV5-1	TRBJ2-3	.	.	TGCGCCAGCAGCTTGTTGGTTACGGGTAAAACAGATACGCAGTATTTT	CASSLLVTGKTDTQYF
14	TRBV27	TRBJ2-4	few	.	TGTGCCAGCAGCCCATCCCCGGGGCGGGGCATTCAGTACTTC	CASSPSPGRGIQYF
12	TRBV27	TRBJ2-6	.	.	TGTGCCAGTCCATCTGGGGCCAACGTCCTGACTTTC	CASPSGANVLTF
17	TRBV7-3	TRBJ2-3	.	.	TGTGCCAGCAGCCCAACCGGGACTGCACGAAGCACAGATACGCAGTATTTT	CASSPTGTARSTDTQYF
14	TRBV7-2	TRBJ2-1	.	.	TGTGCCAGCAGCCTCGGACTTACCCCATGGGAGCAGTTCTTC	CASSLGLTPWEQFF
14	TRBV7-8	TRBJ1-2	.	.	TGTGCCAGCAGCCCCACTGACATAAACTATGGCTACACCTTC	CASSPTDINYGYTF
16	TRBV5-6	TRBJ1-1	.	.	TGTGCCAGCAGACGGAATCGACAGGTCCCAAACACTGAAGCTTTCTTT	CASRRNRQVPNTEAFF
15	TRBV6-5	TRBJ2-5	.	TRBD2	TGTGCCAGCAGTTTTGGGACTAGAGCCTCCAGGGAGCAGTACTTC	CASSFGTRASREQYF
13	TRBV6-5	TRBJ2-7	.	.	TGTGCCAGCAGGAAAGGACAGTCCTACGAGCAGTACTTC	CASRKGQSYEQYF
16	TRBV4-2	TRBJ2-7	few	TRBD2	TGTGCCAGCAGCCAAGCTAGCGGGGGGACCCCCTACGAGCAGTACTTC	CASSQASGGTPYEQYF
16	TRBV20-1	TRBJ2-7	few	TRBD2	TGCAGTGCTAGAGATGGGACTAGCGGACGTTACTACGAGCAGTACTTC	CSARDGTSGRYYEQYF
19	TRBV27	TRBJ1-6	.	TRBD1	TGTGCCAGCAGTTTTGGGCCAGGGGGCCTAAGCTCCTATAATTCACCCCTCCACTTT	CASSFGPGGLSSYNSPLHF
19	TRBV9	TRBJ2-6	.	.	TGTGCCAGCAGCTCACCGAGGGCACGGGAACGATCTGGGGCCAACGTCCCGACTTTC	CASSSPRARERSGANVPTF
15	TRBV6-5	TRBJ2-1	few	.	TGTGCCAGCAGTTTGGTTTTAGCGACCTACAATGAGCAGTTCTTC	CASSLVLATYNEQFF
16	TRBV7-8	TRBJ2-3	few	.	TGTGCCAGCAGCTTAGTGTTCCGGGGTAGCACAGATACGCAGTATTTT	CASSLVFRGSTDTQYF
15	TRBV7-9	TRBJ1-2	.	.	TGTGCCAGCAGCTTCGCCCAGGGGTGGCTCTATGGCTACACCTTC	CASSFAQGWLYGYTF
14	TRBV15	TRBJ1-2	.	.	TGTGCCACCAGGGTCTTAAATCTGGACTATGGCTACACCTTC	CATRVLNLDYGYTF